In its sample, the clone carrying this T cell receptor beta chain was seen a few times. The antigen remains undetermined. The sample originates from a study of cytomegalovirus exposure and HLA in healthy donors. Germline V gene lookup returns CDR1 MNHEY and CDR2 SVGAGI. V shed 6 bases and J shed 1 base, with 15 bases lying between them. This CDR3 is 15 amino acids long. The PCR made use of 60 Vbeta and 13 Jbeta primers. The protocol was immunoSEQ multiplex PCR, while the TCRdb copy is restricted to in-frame clones and leaves out a portion. The repertoire holds over 150,000 clones, almost 75% seen once, with under 5.5% in the top ten. Whole-study findings and limits: Earlier analysis found most TCR beta V segments productive about 87% or about 30% of the time. The study found most TCR sequences rare, yet found some public TCRs in many donors.

This TCR was sampled from a woman between 18 and 29 years old in good health and CMV-seropositive. This chain connects TRBV6-5 to TRBJ1-2, with D tentatively TRBD1 (6 bases). The sequenced material came from PBMCs. For the CDR3, the DNA is TGTGCCAGCAGCCGAAATTTACAGGGTAACTATGGCTACACCTTC. Residues: CASSRNLQGNYGYTF.